Each of the 4 T cell receptor beta chains below was sequenced from the same sample in a study of blood T cell repertoires in COVID-19. Sequencing used immunoSEQ multiplex PCR; TCRdb keeps in-frame clones, though not all of them. The data hold some 70,000 clones, with about 70% observed a single time. Source material: peripheral blood. These receptors were obtained from a man aged 60 to 75 with acute or convalescent COVID-19.

This clone appeared a few times. The V gene is TRBV7-2, the J gene TRBJ1-5; D is undetermined. V lost 2 bases to trimming and J lost 0 bases, with 11 bases between them. The CDR3 is 16 residues long. The V gene's germline CDR1 is SGHTA and CDR2 FQGNSA. In nucleotides, the CDR3 is TGTGCCAGCAGCTTACAGGCAGGCCATAGCAATCAGCCCCAGCATTTT. Amino acid sequence: CASSLQAGHSNQPQHF.

This chain connects TRBV19 to TRBJ2-3; TRBD1 agrees at 8 bases. Germline assignment: CDR1 LNHDA and CDR2 SQIVND (reference sequence). J was trimmed by 3 bases and V by 3 bases; bases with no gene match: 8. The CDR3 length is 16 residues. CDR3 protein: CASSMAGGGMTDTQYF. In DNA form, the CDR3 reads TGTGCCAGTAGTATGGCAGGGGGCGGGATGACAGATACGCAGTATTTT.

V is TRBV28 and J is TRBJ2-7; 8 bases are a match to TRBD1. CDR1 and CDR2 from the germline V gene are MDHEN and SYDVKM. The V segment lost 3 bases and the J segment 3 bases; nucleotides outside the gene matches: 7. The length of the CDR3 is 15 residues. The CDR3 DNA reads TGTGCCAGCAGTTTTCCCGGGACAGGTCTCTACGAGCAGTACTTC. Its protein is CASSFPGTGLYEQYF.

The chain is built from TRBV7-8 and TRBJ2-5; 8 nucleotides align to TRBD1. CDR1 is SGHVS, CDR2 FQNEAQ, per germline. CDR3 length: 13 residues. The V and J ends lost 4 bases and 4 bases, in that order; junction bases with no gene match: 2. The CDR3 nucleotides are TGTGCCAGCAGCTACGGACAGGGAGAGACCCAGTACTTC. It translates to CASSYGQGETQYF.